These 12 T cell receptor beta chains were all obtained from the same sample, sequenced in a study of blood T cell repertoires in COVID-19. Profiled with immunoSEQ multiplex PCR; TCRdb holds only in-frame clones, not every one. Of some 59,000 clones listed, roughly 87% were seen once; the top ten hold 1.6%. Sample: peripheral blood. These TCRs come from a man in his 60s with acute or convalescent COVID-19.

The V call is TRBV5-4, the J call TRBJ2-7, with D maybe TRBD2 (6 bases). CDR3 size: 16 residues. Trimming took 4 bases from V and 2 from J, leaving 19 bases between them. CDR1 and CDR2 from the germline V gene are SGHNT and YYREEE (reference sequence). The CDR3 is CASSRPGLTSTYEQYF. The CDR3 region has the DNA TGTGCCAGCAGCCGACCGGGACTTACATCTACCTACGAGCAGTACTTC. The full variable domain, with the rest looked up from reference TRBV5-4 and TRBJ2-7, is ETGVTQSPTHLIKTRGQQVTLRCSSQSGHNTVSWYQQALGQGPQFIFQYYREEENGRGNFPPRFSGLQFPNYSSELNVNALELDDSALYLCASSRPGLTSTYEQYFGPGTRLTVT.

The chain carries TRBV5-1 and TRBJ2-6, with D possibly matching TRBD1 (6 bases). Trimming stripped 0 bases from V and 1 base from J, with 8 bases between. The germline V gene encodes CDR1 SGHRS and CDR2 YFSETQ. This CDR3 comprises 16 residues. The chain's CDR3 is CASSLGRGSGANVLTF. The CDR3 DNA reads TGCGCCAGCAGCTTGGGCAGGGGATCTGGGGCCAACGTCCTGACTTTC.

The CDR3, as DNA: TGTGCCAGCAGGCTAGCGGGGGGAGGGGCAGATACGCAGTATTTT. Translation: CASRLAGGGADTQYF. The chain is built from TRBV6-6 and TRBJ2-3; 11 bases are a match to TRBD2. The CDR3 is 15 amino acids. Germline V gives CDR1 MNHNY, CDR2 SVGAGI (reference sequence). V trimming: 6 bases; J trimming: 4 bases; junction bases outside the gene matches: 6.

The rearrangement joins TRBV18 to TRBJ2-3; 7 bases are shared with TRBD2. Germline lookup yields CDR1 KGHSH and CDR2 LQKENI. This CDR3 spans 14 amino acids. J lost 4 bases, V lost 2 bases, and 3 bases had no gene match. CDR3 residues: CASSPGAGADTQYF. CDR3 coding DNA: TGTGCCAGCTCACCAGGGGCGGGAGCAGATACGCAGTATTTT.

As regards this clone: This CDR3 is also generated by other DNA sequences in the sample. This sequence joins TRBV5-1 and TRBJ1-2, with D possibly TRBD1 on 5 matching bases. Trimming removed 2 bases from V and 2 bases from J, with 7 bases in between. Germline assignment: CDR1 SGHRS and CDR2 YFSETQ. The CDR3 is 13 amino acids. The CDR3 DNA follows: TGCGCCAGCAGCTTAGACAGCAACTATGGCTACACCTTC. Protein: CASSLDSNYGYTF.

The rearrangement links TRBV2 to TRBJ1-1; TRBD1 aligns across 8 bases. The CDR3 contains 14 residues. Trimming cost V 6 bases and J 5 bases; bases outside gene matches: 8. CDR1 SNHLY and CDR2 FYNNEI come from the germline V gene. The CDR3 spells CASSLNRGWTEAFF. CDR3 DNA: TGTGCCAGCAGCCTCAACAGGGGGTGGACTGAAGCTTTCTTT.

J is TRBJ1-2 and V is TRBV4-2, with 7 bases identical to TRBD1. CDR1 is LGHNA, CDR2 YNFKEQ, per germline. The CDR3 totals 16 residues. With V trimmed by 3 bases and J by 4 bases, 11 bases remained unmatched. As DNA, the CDR3 is TGTGCCAGCAGCCAGCGACCCGGGACAGCGAGCTATGGCTACACCTTC. This translates into CASSQRPGTASYGYTF.

The rearrangement uses TRBV7-3 and TRBJ2-3; D is undetermined. Germline V CDR1 and CDR2: SGHTA, FQGTGA. The CDR3 covers 13 residues. V was cut by 2 bases and J by 2 bases, with 5 bases left in between. The CDR3 DNA is TGTGCCAGCAGCTTAGAGGTCACAGATACGCAGTATTTT. Its translation: CASSLEVTDTQYF.

The chain recombines TRBV7-2 with TRBJ2-5, with TRBD2 matching 8 bases. CDR3 length: 16 amino acids. Looked up from germline, CDR1 is SGHTA and CDR2 is FQGNSA. With 2 bases clipped from V and 4 bases from J, the junction kept 9 bases outside the gene matches. The CDR3 DNA is TGTGCCAGCAGCTTATCGGGTACGGCGGGGGGAGAGACCCAGTACTTC. It is translated as CASSLSGTAGGETQYF.

J is TRBJ2-1 and V is TRBV19; D not resolved. Trimming left V 2 bases short and J 9 bases short, with 5 bases between. CDR1 and CDR2 (germline): LNHDA, SQIVND (reference sequence). This CDR3 is built from 11 residues. CDR3 amino acids: CASSISREQFF. The DNA for the CDR3 is TGTGCCAGTAGTATATCTCGTGAGCAGTTCTTC.

A remark on this clone: The junction departs from germline at one end; a sequencing error may be responsible. This sequence joins TRBV6-1 and TRBJ1-1; D is undetermined. Germline V lookup: CDR1 MNHNS, CDR2 SASEGT. CDR3 length: 14 residues. The CDR3 is CASREGSRGTEAFF. The CDR3 DNA is TGTGCCAGCAGAGAAGGGTCGAGAGGCACTGAAGCTTTCTTT.

DNA of the CDR3: TGTGCCATCAGTGAGCCCGGGACAGGGGTACAGTATGAGCAGTTCTTC. Its protein is CAISEPGTGVQYEQFF. This chain joins TRBV10-3 and TRBJ2-1; 10 positions match TRBD1. This CDR3 has 16 residues. With V trimmed by 2 bases and J by 8 bases, 9 bases remained unmatched. Per germline, CDR1 ENHRY and CDR2 SYGVKD.